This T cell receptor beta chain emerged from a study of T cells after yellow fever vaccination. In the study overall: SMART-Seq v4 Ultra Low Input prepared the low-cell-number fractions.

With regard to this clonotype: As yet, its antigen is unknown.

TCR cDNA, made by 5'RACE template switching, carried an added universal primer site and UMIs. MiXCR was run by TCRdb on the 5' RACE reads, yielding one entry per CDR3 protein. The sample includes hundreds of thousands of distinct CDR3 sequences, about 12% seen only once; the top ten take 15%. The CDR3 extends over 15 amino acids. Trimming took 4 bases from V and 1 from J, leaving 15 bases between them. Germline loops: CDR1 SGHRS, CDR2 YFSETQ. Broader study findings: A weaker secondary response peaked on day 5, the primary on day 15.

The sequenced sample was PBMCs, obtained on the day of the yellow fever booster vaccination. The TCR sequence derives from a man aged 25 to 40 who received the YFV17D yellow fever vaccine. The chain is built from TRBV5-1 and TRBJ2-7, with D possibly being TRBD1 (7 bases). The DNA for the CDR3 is TGCGCCAGCAGCACTGGAGGGACAGAGTCCTACGAGCAGTACTTC. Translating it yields CASSTGGTESYEQYF.